These 21 T cell receptor beta chains came from one sample sequenced in a study of OX40 agonist ivuxolimab in advanced cancers. Measured with immunoSEQ multiplex PCR; TCRdb has only the in-frame clones, and not every one. The top ten hold about 3.8% of the sample, which has tens of thousands of clones, roughly nine tenths seen once. The material was CD4+ or CD8+ T cells sorted from blood, obtained in a trial of the OX40 agonist ivuxolimab. Every receptor here comes from an adult with an advanced solid tumor such as melanoma, head and neck, liver or kidney cancer.

The CDR3: CASSFGLAGYEQYF. The CDR3 coding sequence is TGTGCCAGCAGTTTCGGGCTAGCGGGCTACGAGCAGTACTTC. This chain connects TRBV27 to TRBJ2-7; 8 nucleotides line up with TRBD2. CDR1 is MNHEY, CDR2 SMNVEV, per germline (reference sequence). The CDR3 runs to 14 residues. J lost 3 bases, V lost 3 bases, and 4 bases had no gene match.

The chain has TRBV6-1 and TRBJ1-2; 10 bases are a match to TRBD1. J gave up 6 bases and V 3 bases, and 13 bases lay outside the gene matches. This CDR3 contains 17 residues. Germline V gives CDR1 MNHNS, CDR2 SASEGT. The chain's CDR3 is CASSDRDRGPVIDGYTF. CDR3 DNA sequence: TGTGCCAGCAGTGATAGGGACAGGGGACCAGTTATCGATGGCTACACCTTC.

The chain joins TRBV18 to TRBJ2-7, with 7 bases that match TRBD2. Per germline, CDR1 KGHSH and CDR2 LQKENI. The CDR3 totals 17 residues. Germline trimming cut 2 bases from V and 4 bases from J; bases unmatched to any gene: 14. As DNA, the CDR3 is TGTGCCAGCTCACCAGAGGGAACGGGAGGAGGGATGTACGAGCAGTACTTC. Amino acids: CASSPEGTGGGMYEQYF.

V and J are TRBV19 and TRBJ1-5, with TRBD1 identical over 8 bases. After removal of 5 bases from V and 3 bases from J, the junction contained 9 bases not matched to a gene. The length of the CDR3 is 16 residues. CDR1 and CDR2 from the germline V gene are LNHDA and SQIVND (reference sequence). CDR3 nucleotides: TGTGCCAGTAGTTTGGGACAGGTGGGTACCAATCAGCCCCAGCATTTT. Protein: CASSLGQVGTNQPQHF.

The chain couples TRBV29-1 to TRBJ2-7; 10 nucleotides match TRBD1. Germline V gene lookup returns CDR1 SQVTM and CDR2 ANQGSEA. The CDR3 extends over 16 amino acids. V was clipped by 4 bases and J by 2 bases; unmatched bases: 11. The CDR3 bases are TGCAGCGTTGTGTGGGTGGACAGGGGGGGACCCTACGAGCAGTACTTC. Protein sequence: CSVVWVDRGGPYEQYF.

This CDR3 is CASSSQSNTGELFF. CDR3 DNA sequence: TGCGCCAGCAGCTCACAGTCGAACACCGGGGAGCTGTTTTTT. This rearrangement joins TRBV4-1 to TRBJ2-2, with D uncertain. The CDR3 sequence is 14 residues long. Germline CDR1 is MGHRA and CDR2 is YSYEKL. V lost 5 bases and J 0 bases, leaving 7 bases between the germline ends.

Ten or more counts support this clone. The chain joins TRBV5-4 to TRBJ2-7, with D maybe TRBD1 (5 bases). V lost 0 bases, J lost 3 bases, and 13 bases lay in between. CDR3 length: 15 residues. Per germline, CDR1 SGHNT and CDR2 YYREEE (reference sequence). CDR3 amino acids: CASSLDWGLDYEQYF. For the CDR3, the DNA is TGTGCCAGCAGCTTGGACTGGGGCCTTGACTACGAGCAGTACTTC.

CDR3 residues: CASSPTPFNEQFF. The CDR3, as DNA: TGTGCCAGCAGCCCGACTCCTTTCAATGAGCAGTTCTTC. J is TRBJ2-1 and V is TRBV9, with D unresolved. Germline V lookup: CDR1 SGDLS, CDR2 YYNGEE. The CDR3 is 13 residues long. Trimming took off 4 bases at V and 6 bases at J, with 11 bases between the two ends.

The chain combines TRBV4-3 with TRBJ2-2, with TRBD2 identical over 13 bases. Germline-derived CDR1 and CDR2 are LGHNA and YSLEER. Losses at the gene ends were 1 base for V and 4 bases for J; bases not matched to a gene: 3. The CDR3 sequence is 17 residues long. The CDR3 here is CASSQGTSGRVTGELFF. The CDR3 DNA is TGCGCCAGCAGCCAAGGGACTAGCGGGAGAGTCACCGGGGAGCTGTTTTTT.

The chain is built from TRBV6-6 and TRBJ2-3, with D possibly being TRBD2 (5 bases). V was cut by 2 bases and J by 0 bases, with 6 bases left in between. CDR1 and CDR2 from the germline V gene are MNHNY and SVGAGI (reference sequence). The CDR3 contains 14 residues. CDR3 DNA: TGTGCCAGCAGTTACCGAGGGAGCACAGATACGCAGTATTTT. Its protein product is CASSYRGSTDTQYF.

The chain has TRBV11-2 and TRBJ2-7, with D possibly being TRBD1 or TRBD2 (5 bases each). The length of the CDR3 is 16 residues. Trimming left V 5 bases short and J 9 bases short, with 26 bases between. The germline V gene encodes CDR1 SGHAT and CDR2 FQNNGV. This CDR3 reads CASSPLTGPDLSAQYF. DNA of the CDR3: TGTGCCAGCAGCCCTTTGACGGGACCGGACCTGTCAGCGCAGTACTTC.

The chain uses TRBV7-9 and TRBJ2-1; D uncertain. The germline V gene encodes CDR1 SEHNR and CDR2 FQNEAQ (reference sequence). The CDR3 consists of 17 residues. V dropped 2 bases and J dropped 4 bases, with 18 bases sitting between them. The CDR3 DNA follows: TGTGCCAGCAGCTTATGGAAAACGGTAAAACCGTACAATGAGCAGTTCTTC. It specifies CASSLWKTVKPYNEQFF.

The gene calls are TRBV27 and TRBJ1-2; weak D call: TRBD1 (6 bases). Between the trimmed V and J ends, which lost 4 bases and 4 bases, there was a span of 13 bases. The CDR3 covers 14 residues. Per the germline V gene, CDR1 is MNHEY and CDR2 is SMNVEV (reference sequence). The CDR3 DNA reads as TGTGCCAGCAGTTGGGGGGGGCCTAGCTATGGCTACACCTTC. Its protein product is CASSWGGPSYGYTF.

This clone was counted a single time. The chain couples TRBV28 to TRBJ2-7, with 8 bases that match TRBD1. Germline V CDR1 and CDR2: MDHEN, SYDVKM. CDR3 length equals 16 residues. V lost 7 bases to trimming and J lost 2 bases; unmatched junction nucleotides: 13. The CDR3 DNA sequence: TGTGCCAGCAAACCCCTCCAGGGGGCCGGAACCTACGAGCAGTACTTC. Amino acid sequence: CASKPLQGAGTYEQYF.

This clone was picked up one time. This sequence joins TRBV19 and TRBJ2-1; D is uncertain. Germline V gene lookup returns CDR1 LNHDA and CDR2 SQIVND (reference sequence). The length of the CDR3 is 13 residues. Trimming pared 4 bases from V and 7 bases from J, leaving 11 bases between. The CDR3 DNA reads as TGTGCCAGTAGTACTAGAACTTTTAATGAGCAGTTCTTC. Translating gives CASSTRTFNEQFF.

The chain links TRBV12-1 to TRBJ1-1; TRBD1, the table's D call, was not compared with the DNA. TRBV12-1 is a recognized pseudogene. CDR3 length equals 14 residues. The CDR3, as DNA: TGTGCCAGCAGCTTAGGGACAGGGATCACTGAAGCTTTCTTT. Protein: CASSLGTGITEAFF.

The genes are TRBV19 and TRBJ2-1; 10 nucleotides match TRBD2. The CDR3 is 18 residues long. The germline gives CDR1 LNHDA, CDR2 SQIVND (reference sequence). V trimming: 1 base; J trimming: 3 bases; junction bases outside the gene matches: 9. CDR3 sequence reads: CASSIGGLAGVRYNEQFF. DNA for the CDR3: TGTGCCAGTAGTATAGGGGGGCTAGCGGGAGTACGCTACAATGAGCAGTTCTTC.

The chain employs TRBV5-6 and TRBJ2-7; 9 nucleotides match TRBD1. CDR1 and CDR2 (germline): SGHDT, YYEEEE. Losses at the gene ends were 4 bases for V and 5 bases for J; bases not matched to a gene: 4. The CDR3 spans 13 residues. CDR3 protein: CASSGDRVNEQYF. The CDR3 region has the DNA TGTGCCAGCAGCGGGGACAGGGTCAACGAGCAGTACTTC.

V is TRBV4-3 and J is TRBJ2-7; 9 bases match TRBD1. Germline CDR1 and CDR2: LGHNA and YSLEER. The CDR3 totals 15 residues. Unmatched junction bases numbered 7, after V lost 4 bases and J lost 3 bases. In nucleotides, the CDR3 is TGCGCCAGCAGCCCCTGGACAGGGGACAACTACGAGCAGTACTTC. As protein: CASSPWTGDNYEQYF.

This clone was recorded only once. V is TRBV19 and J is TRBJ2-3; 8 bases map to TRBD2. Germline values: CDR1 LNHDA, CDR2 SQIVND (reference sequence). This CDR3 is 18 amino acids long. Trimming took 3 bases from V and 4 from J; bases not matched to a gene: 15. In DNA, the CDR3 is TGTGCCAGTAGTATCCCCTCAGAAGCGGGAGTGGTGGCAGATACGCAGTATTTT. This codes for CASSIPSEAGVVADTQYF.

In the case of this clone: Other DNA sequences from this sample encode an identical CDR3 as well. The CDR3 DNA sequence: TGTGCCAGCAGCTTAGATGTGGGCTCCTACGAGCAGTACTTC. Its translation is CASSLDVGSYEQYF. The chain combines TRBV11-2 with TRBJ2-7; no reliable D call. CDR1 SGHAT and CDR2 FQNNGV come from the germline V gene. The V and J ends lost 0 bases and 0 bases respectively, with 6 bases between them. The CDR3 loop spans 14 amino acids.